The next 10 T cell receptor beta chains were all read from a single sample in a study of T cells in Graves' hyperthyroidism and ophthalmopathy. TCR beta CDR3 regions were amplified from RNA. HTBI primers were the set used in a first-round RT-PCR of the TCR CDR3. TCRdb re-called the multiplex PCR reads through MiXCR, storing one row per CDR3 protein. The sample shows approximately 640,000 distinct CDR3 sequences, roughly 15% of them seen only once. What was sequenced was blood. The source of these receptors is a woman aged 30 to 39 with Graves' hyperthyroidism.

This chain uses TRBV11-3 with TRBJ2-2, with TRBD2 matching over 10 bases. CDR1 and CDR2 from the germline V gene are SGHNT and YENEEA. With 5 bases clipped from V and 6 bases from J, the junction kept 6 bases outside the gene matches. The CDR3 is 15 residues long. The CDR3 DNA is TGTGCCAGCAGCAAGGGACTAGCGCGTCCCGGGGAGCTGTTTTTT. This encodes CASSKGLARPGELFF.

In the case of this clonotype: A much larger clone lies a single base off, so this may be a read error. V is TRBV6-9 and J is TRBJ1-1, with unresolved D. From germline, CDR1 is MNHGY and CDR2 SVAAGI. This CDR3 contains 14 residues. The CDR3 nucleotides are TGTGTCAGCAGTTCTTCCCTACCCCACACTGGAGCTTTCTTT. Translated: CVSSSSLPHTGAFF.

This chain connects TRBV4-3 to TRBJ1-2; D is possibly TRBD1 (6 bases). The V and J ends lost 1 base and 2 bases respectively, with 14 bases between them. CDR3 length: 16 amino acids. The V gene's germline CDR1 is LGHNA and CDR2 YSLEER. In nucleotides, the CDR3 is TGCGCCAGCAGCCAAGTTTGGGGACAATTAAACTATGGCTACACCTTC. Protein sequence: CASSQVWGQLNYGYTF.

The chain uses TRBV4-2 and TRBJ2-7; 8 bases are a match to TRBD2. CDR3 size: 14 residues. J gave up 1 base and V 5 bases, and 4 bases lay outside the gene matches. Germline V gene sequence: CDR1 LGHNA, CDR2 YNFKEQ. CDR3: CASSEREYSYEQYF. In DNA, the CDR3 is TGTGCCAGCAGCGAGCGGGAGTATTCCTACGAGCAGTACTTC.

The J gene is TRBJ2-1, the V gene TRBV19; D ambiguous. CDR3 length: 15 residues. Between the trimmed V and J ends, which lost 1 base and 5 bases, there was a span of 12 bases. Germline lookup yields CDR1 LNHDA and CDR2 SQIVND (reference sequence). The CDR3 here is CASSIGGYTHNEQFF. The DNA of the CDR3 is TGTGCCAGTAGTATAGGAGGATATACACACAATGAGCAGTTCTTC.

The chain uses TRBV14 and TRBJ2-7, with TRBD1 matching over 9 bases. V trimming: 3 bases; J trimming: 2 bases; junction bases outside the gene matches: 2. The CDR3 sequence is 14 residues long. The germline V gene encodes CDR1 SGHDN and CDR2 FVKESK. The CDR3: CASSHGTGTYEQYF. The CDR3 nucleotides read TGTGCCAGCAGCCACGGGACAGGGACCTACGAGCAGTACTTC.

This clonotype was counted between two and nine times. The chain recombines TRBV6-1 with TRBJ1-3, with TRBD1 matching 7 bases. Germline CDR1 and CDR2: MNHNS and SASEGT. This CDR3 contains 15 residues. V dropped 5 bases and J dropped 2; count of bases not matched to a gene: 6. The CDR3 DNA follows: TGTGCCAGCAGTAAGACAGGGTTGGCTGGAAACACCATATATTTT. It specifies CASSKTGLAGNTIYF.

This chain joins TRBV6-1 and TRBJ2-4; 7 nucleotides match TRBD1. Germline assignment: CDR1 MNHNS and CDR2 SASEGT. Trimming removed 5 bases from V and 7 bases from J; junction bases left unmatched: 8. This CDR3 has 14 amino acids. CDR3 DNA: TGTGCCAGCAGTCATCGACAGGGTGTGAACATTCAGTACTTC. It is translated as CASSHRQGVNIQYF.

Ten or more counts support this clonotype. V usage is TRBV20-1 and J usage is TRBJ2-1; the match to TRBD2 covers 7 bases. The CDR3 loop spans 12 amino acids. V was pared by 5 bases and J by 7 bases, with 5 bases of the junction left unmatched. Germline assignment: CDR1 DFQATT and CDR2 SNEGSKA (reference sequence). CDR3 amino acids: CSAQNGGNEQFF. The CDR3 nucleotides read TGCAGTGCTCAAAACGGGGGGAATGAGCAGTTCTTC.

This clonotype occurred many times. The chain couples TRBV27 to TRBJ1-5, with 12 bases aligning to TRBD1. The CDR3 has 19 amino acids. V was pared by 1 base and J by 6 bases, with 13 bases of the junction left unmatched. Germline loops: CDR1 MNHEY, CDR2 SMNVEV (reference sequence). CDR3 coding DNA: TGTGCCAGCAGTTTATTGTCGGATTGGGGGACAGGGGGCGGTCAGCCCCAGCATTTT. Amino acids: CASSLLSDWGTGGGQPQHF.